This T cell receptor beta chain was obtained from a study of tumor-infiltrating lymphocytes in localized non-small cell lung cancer. The study's findings and limits: TCRbeta sequencing showed higher T cell infiltration in tumors than uninvolved lung.

For this clone: The antigen is not known.

Clones were sequenced by immunoSEQ multiplex PCR, and TCRdb holds only the in-frame ones, with some missing. The data contain some 16,000 clones, roughly 72% of them seen just once; the ten biggest clones take up 4.5% to 7.5%. The CDR3 covers 13 residues. V was pared by 3 bases and J by 5 bases, with 8 bases between. CDR1 is KGHSH, CDR2 LQKENI, per germline. The chain links TRBV18 to TRBJ2-1; D is unclear. The sequenced sample was lung tumor tissue. The sequence was collected from a human donor with non-small cell lung cancer. CDR3 DNA sequence: TGTGCCAGCTCACCGAGACAAAACAATGAGCAGTTCTTC. Translated, it gives CASSPRQNNEQFF.